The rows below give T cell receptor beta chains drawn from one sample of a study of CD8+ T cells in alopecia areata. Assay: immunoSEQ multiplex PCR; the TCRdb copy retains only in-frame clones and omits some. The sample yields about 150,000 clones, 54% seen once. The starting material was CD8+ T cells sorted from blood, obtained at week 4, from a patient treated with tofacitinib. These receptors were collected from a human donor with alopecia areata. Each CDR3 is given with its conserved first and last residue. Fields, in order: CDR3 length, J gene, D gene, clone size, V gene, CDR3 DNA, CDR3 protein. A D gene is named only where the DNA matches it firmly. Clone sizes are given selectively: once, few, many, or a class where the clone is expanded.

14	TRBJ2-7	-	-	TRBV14	TGTGCCAGCAGTCGGACAGTCACTTTCTACGAGCAGTACTTC	CASSRTVTFYEQYF
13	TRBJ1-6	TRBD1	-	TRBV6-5	TGTGCCAGCACCTGGGACAGTAATTCACCCCTCCACTTT	CASTWDSNSPLHF
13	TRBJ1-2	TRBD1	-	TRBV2	TGTGCCAGCATCTTAGGGGGCCTGGATGGCTACACCTTC	CASILGGLDGYTF
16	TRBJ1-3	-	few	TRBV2	TGTGCCAGCAGTGACCTGAATGACAGGAGAAGGACCGCCATATATTTT	CASSDLNDRRRTAIYF
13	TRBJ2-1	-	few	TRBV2	TGTGCCAGCAGGCCACTCTCGTGGGCTGAGCAGTTCTTC	CASRPLSWAEQFF
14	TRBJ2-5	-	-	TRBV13	TGTGCCAGCAGCAAACTAGACTACCAAGAGACCCAGTACTTC	CASSKLDYQETQYF
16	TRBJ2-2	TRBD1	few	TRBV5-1	TGCGCCAGCAGTTGGCGTCGACAGGGGAACACCGGGGAGCTGTTTTTT	CASSWRRQGNTGELFF
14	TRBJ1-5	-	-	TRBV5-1	TGCGCCAGCAGCCTCGGGCAGAGCAATCAGCCCCAGCATTTT	CASSLGQSNQPQHF
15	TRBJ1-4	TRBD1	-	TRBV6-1	TGTGCCAGCAGTGACGCGGGACAGTCGAACGAAAAACTGTTTTTT	CASSDAGQSNEKLFF
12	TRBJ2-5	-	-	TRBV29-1	TGCAGCGCTTGGGGGAGGCAAGAGACCCAGTACTTC	CSAWGRQETQYF
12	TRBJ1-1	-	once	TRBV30	TGTGCCTGGAGTCCGATGGGAACTGAAGCTTTCTTT	CAWSPMGTEAFF
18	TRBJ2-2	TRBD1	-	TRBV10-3	TGTGCCATCAGTGAGTCTTTTTCGGCTCAGGGGGAATCCGGGGAGCTGTTTTTT	CAISESFSAQGESGELFF
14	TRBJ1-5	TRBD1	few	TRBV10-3	TGTGCCACCACGGACAGGGGGCTAAAGCAGCCCCAGCATTTT	CATTDRGLKQPQHF
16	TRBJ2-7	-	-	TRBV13	TGTGCCAGCAGCTTAGGAGGGATGGGGGTACCCTACGAGCAGTACTTC	CASSLGGMGVPYEQYF
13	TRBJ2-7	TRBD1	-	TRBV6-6	TGTGCCAGCACCAAGGGACAGGGCTACGAGCAGTACTTC	CASTKGQGYEQYF
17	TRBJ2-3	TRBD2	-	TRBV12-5	TGTGCTAGTGGTTTGGTTATGGGGAGCGGGAGAGCAGATACGCAGTATTTT	CASGLVMGSGRADTQYF
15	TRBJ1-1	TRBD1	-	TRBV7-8	TGTGCCAGCAGCGAGGACAGGGAGGGGAACACTGAAGCTTTCTTT	CASSEDREGNTEAFF
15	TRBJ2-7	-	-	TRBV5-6	TGTGCCAGCAGCCATAGCTCGGGGAGGTTCTACGAGCAGTACTTC	CASSHSSGRFYEQYF
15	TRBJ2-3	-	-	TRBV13	TGTGCCAGCAGAGGACTTGCGCTTAACACAGATACGCAGTATTTT	CASRGLALNTDTQYF
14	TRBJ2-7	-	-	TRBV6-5	TGTGCCAGCAGTTACAATGGCGAAACGTGGGAGCAGTACTTC	CASSYNGETWEQYF
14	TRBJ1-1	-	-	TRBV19	TGTGCCAGTAGTCACAGGGCCCGGCAGCCTGAAGCTTTCTTT	CASSHRARQPEAFF
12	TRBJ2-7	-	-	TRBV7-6	TGTGCCAGCAGCGGACCGGCTGAAGAGCAGTACTTC	CASSGPAEEQYF
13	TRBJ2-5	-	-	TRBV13	TGTGCCAGCAGCTCGACCAACCAAGAGACCCAGTACTTC	CASSSTNQETQYF
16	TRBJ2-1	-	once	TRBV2	TGTGCCAGCAGTGAAGGGCCAGGGAGTTTCTACAATGAGCAGTTCTTC	CASSEGPGSFYNEQFF
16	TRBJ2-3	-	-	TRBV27	TGTGCCACCAACCCCGTAGGGGCAGGGGGGGGAGATACGCAGTATTTT	CATNPVGAGGGDTQYF
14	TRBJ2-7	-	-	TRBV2	TGTGCCAGCAGTGAAGCGGGGCAGGGCTACGAGCAGTACTTC	CASSEAGQGYEQYF
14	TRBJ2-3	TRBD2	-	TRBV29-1	TGCAGCGTCGCCGGGACTAGCGGGGCAGATACGCAGTATTTT	CSVAGTSGADTQYF
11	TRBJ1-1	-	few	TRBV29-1	TGCAGCGTGAGGGGGAACACTGAAGCTTTCTTT	CSVRGNTEAFF
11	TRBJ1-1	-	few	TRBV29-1	TGCAGCGTTGGCAGGGAGACTGAAGCTTTCTTT	CSVGRETEAFF
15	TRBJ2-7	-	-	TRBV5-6	TGTGCCAGCAGCCCGGGGACATTTGGGGTCTACGAGCAGTACTTC	CASSPGTFGVYEQYF
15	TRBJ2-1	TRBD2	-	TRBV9	TGTGCCAGCAGCGTAGAAGCGGGGGGGCCAAATGAGCAGTTCTTC	CASSVEAGGPNEQFF
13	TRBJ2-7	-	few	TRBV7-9	TGTGCCAGCAGCCCGTTACCGTCCTACGAGCAGTACTTC	CASSPLPSYEQYF